The rows below give T cell receptor beta chains drawn from one sample of a study of T cells in Graves' hyperthyroidism and ophthalmopathy. TCRdb reanalysed the multiplex PCR reads using MiXCR and keeps one entry per CDR3 protein. The table includes 500,000 to 600,000 distinct CDR3 sequences, over 45% detected once. The sample comprised peripheral blood or thyroid tissue (not recorded which). These receptors originate from an adult woman with Graves' disease, either hyperthyroidism or ophthalmopathy (not recorded which). The CDR3 runs from the conserved cysteine through the conserved F or W. A D gene is named only where the DNA matches it firmly. The size entry is marked missing in some rows and otherwise reads once, few, many or a size class.

TRBV10-3	TRBD1	NA	TRBJ2-7	CAISEPRQGQFLDEQYF	TGTGCCATCAGTGAGCCGAGACAGGGGCAATTTCTCGACGAGCAGTACTTC
TRBV20-1	NA	once	TRBJ2-1	CSARRTVDEQFF	TGCAGTGCCCGCCGGACTGTTGATGAGCAGTTCTTC
TRBV6-2/TRBV6-3	TRBD1	few	TRBJ1-5	CASRETGGNQPQHF	TGTGCCAGCAGGGAGACAGGGGGCAATCAGCCCCAGCATTTT
TRBV5-6	NA	many	TRBJ2-5	CASSFGGGQYF	TGTGCCAGCAGCTTTGGGGGTGGCCAGTACTTC
TRBV20-1	NA	many	TRBJ1-2	CSARDRRTAYGYTF	TGCAGTGCTAGAGATCGGAGGACAGCTTATGGCTACACCTTC
TRBV20-1	NA	NA	TRBJ1-1	CSASPNRVGNTEAFF	TGCAGTGCTAGCCCCAACAGGGTAGGGAACACTGAAGCTTTCTTT
TRBV29-1	NA	NA	TRBJ2-1	CSVEEGREQFF	TGCAGCGTTGAAGAGGGGCGTGAGCAGTTCTTC
TRBV6-2/TRBV6-3	NA	many	TRBJ1-4	CASGEVFEKLFF	TGTGCCAGCGGTGAGGTCTTTGAAAAACTGTTTTTT
TRBV29-1	TRBD1	NA	TRBJ1-2	CSGHGTVDGYTF	TGCAGCGGCCACGGGACAGTCGATGGCTACACCTTC
TRBV28	NA	NA	TRBJ2-5	CASSLPSRPGTQYF	TGTGCCAGCAGTTTACCAAGCCGCCCCGGGACCCAGTACTTC
TRBV10-3	TRBD1	NA	TRBJ1-4	CAIRGGQGGAGEKLFF	TGTGCCATCAGGGGAGGACAGGGGGGGGCAGGTGAAAAACTGTTTTTT
TRBV18	TRBD1	NA	TRBJ2-5	CASSPIRTGQETQYF	TGTGCCAGCTCACCGATTAGGACAGGGCAGGAGACCCAGTACTTC
TRBV28	TRBD1	few	TRBJ1-5	CASRNRGNQPQHF	TGTGCCAGCAGGAACAGGGGGAATCAGCCCCAGCATTTT
TRBV6-5	NA	many	TRBJ1-2	CASSYYMGPYGYTF	TGTGCCAGCAGTTACTACATGGGTCCCTATGGCTACACCTTC
TRBV9	TRBD2	once	TRBJ2-7	CASSRKTSGIIEQYF	TGTGCCAGCAGCCGGAAGACTAGCGGGATCATCGAGCAGTACTTC
TRBV11-1	TRBD2	NA	TRBJ2-7	CASSPRLAGAVHEQYF	TGTGCCAGCAGCCCACGGTTGGCGGGAGCTGTACACGAGCAGTACTTC
TRBV20-1	NA	many	TRBJ1-5	CSARDRVGSQPQHF	TGCAGTGCTAGAGATCGAGTCGGCTCCCAGCCCCAGCATTTT
TRBV20-1	NA	few	TRBJ2-2	CSARETGRYTGELFF	TGCAGTGCTAGGGAAACAGGGAGGTACACCGGGGAGCTGTTTTTT
TRBV5-1	NA	few	TRBJ2-7	CASSLGSRRRYEQYF	TGCGCCAGCAGCTTGGGTAGTCGAAGACGGTACGAGCAGTACTTC
TRBV29-1	NA	NA	TRBJ2-5	CSVAGNQEAQYF	TGCAGCGTTGCCGGGAACCAAGAGGCCCAGTACTTC
TRBV10-3	TRBD1	NA	TRBJ1-1	CAIRVGGHTEAFF	TGTGCCATCAGGGTAGGGGGCCACACTGAAGCTTTCTTT
TRBV19	TRBD1	NA	TRBJ1-2	CASTGDSYYGYTF	TGTGCCAGTACCGGGGACAGCTACTATGGCTACACCTTC
TRBV20-1	TRBD1	NA	TRBJ1-2	CSARETGRVDYGYTF	TGCAGTGCTAGAGAGACAGGGAGGGTTGACTATGGCTACACCTTC
TRBV7-9	NA	many	TRBJ2-7	CASTTGFGTNNEQYF	TGTGCCAGCACCACCGGATTCGGGACCAACAACGAGCAGTACTTC
TRBV7-2	NA	NA	TRBJ1-6	CASSSFRQSNSPLHF	TGTGCCAGCAGCTCTTTCAGGCAGAGCAATTCACCCCTCCACTTT
TRBV2	NA	many	TRBJ1-2	CASSSGNLPYGYTF	TGTGCCAGCAGTTCCGGGAACCTCCCCTATGGCTACACCTTC
TRBV6-5	TRBD1	NA	TRBJ2-7	CASSSNPRGSYEQYF	TGTGCCAGCAGTTCCAATCCCAGGGGGTCCTACGAGCAGTACTTC
TRBV2	TRBD1	once	TRBJ2-7	CASSPGGQGLYEQYF	TGTGCCAGCAGCCCCGGGGGACAGGGGTTGTACGAGCAGTACTTC
TRBV10-3	NA	few	TRBJ1-2	CAIGGGLAGGYGYTF	TGTGCCATCGGGGGGGGACTAGCGGGAGGGTATGGCTACACCTTC
TRBV3-1	TRBD1	few	TRBJ2-7	CASSQDRDRAYEQYF	TGTGCCAGCAGCCAAGACCGGGACAGGGCCTACGAGCAGTACTTC
TRBV9	TRBD1	NA	TRBJ2-7	CASSVEQGNYEQYF	TGTGCCAGCAGCGTTGAACAGGGGAACTACGAGCAGTACTTC
TRBV19	NA	many	TRBJ1-2	CASSTTVTLGYGYTF	TGTGCCAGTAGTACGACGGTTACCTTGGGGTATGGCTACACCTTC
TRBV7-9	NA	NA	TRBJ2-2	CASSLVGGSGELLF	TGTGCCAGCAGCTTAGTGGGAGGATCCGGGGAGCTGCTTTTT
TRBV10-3	TRBD1	NA	TRBJ1-2	CATRASLGGSGYTF	TGTGCCACACGGGCCTCCTTAGGGGGCTCTGGCTACACCTTC
TRBV10-2	TRBD1	many	TRBJ2-7	CASRPGQGNYEQYF	TGCGCCAGCAGACCGGGACAGGGGAACTACGAGCAGTACTTC
TRBV20-1	NA	many	TRBJ1-1	CSARDPRGSNTEAFF	TGCAGTGCTAGAGATCCTCGGGGGTCGAACACTGAAGCTTTCTTT
TRBV20-1	NA	many	TRBJ1-5	CSAREGGSNQPQHF	TGCAGTGCTAGAGAGGGTGGTAGCAATCAGCCCCAGCATTTT